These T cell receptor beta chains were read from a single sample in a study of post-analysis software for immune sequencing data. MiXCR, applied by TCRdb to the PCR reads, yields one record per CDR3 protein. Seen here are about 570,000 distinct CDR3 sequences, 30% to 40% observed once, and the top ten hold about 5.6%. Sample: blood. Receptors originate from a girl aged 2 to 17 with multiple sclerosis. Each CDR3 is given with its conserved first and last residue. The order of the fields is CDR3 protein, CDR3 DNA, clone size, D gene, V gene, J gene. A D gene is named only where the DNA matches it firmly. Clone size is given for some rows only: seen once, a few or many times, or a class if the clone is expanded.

CDR3aa: CSVRADRSGNTIYF
CDR3nt: TGCAGTGTTAGGGCCGACAGATCTGGAAACACCATATATTTT
abundance: few
d_gene: NA
v_gene: TRBV20-1
j_gene: TRBJ1-3

CDR3aa: CASSIPGGYIWYGYTF
CDR3nt: TGTGCCAGCAGTATCCCGGGGGGCTACATTTGGTATGGCTACACCTTC
abundance: few
d_gene: NA
v_gene: TRBV28
j_gene: TRBJ1-2

CDR3aa: CASRPTVISYNSPLHF
CDR3nt: TGTGCCAGCAGACCGACAGTTATCTCCTATAATTCACCCCTCCACTTT
abundance: NA
d_gene: NA
v_gene: TRBV6-5
j_gene: TRBJ1-6

CDR3aa: CASSSTFRDSRETQYF
CDR3nt: TGTGCCAGCAGCTCCACCTTCCGGGACTCCCGGGAGACCCAGTACTTC
abundance: NA
d_gene: NA
v_gene: TRBV7-8
j_gene: TRBJ2-5

CDR3aa: CASAGGETQYF
CDR3nt: TGTGCCAGCGCTGGAGGGGAGACCCAGTACTTC
abundance: few
d_gene: NA
v_gene: TRBV7-8
j_gene: TRBJ2-5

CDR3aa: CASSTSGGTGDTQYF
CDR3nt: TGTGCCAGCAGCACCTCCGGGGGGACGGGAGATACGCAGTATTTT
abundance: NA
d_gene: TRBD2
v_gene: TRBV2
j_gene: TRBJ2-3

CDR3aa: CASRPTGRGTEAFF
CDR3nt: TGTGCCAGCAGGCCGACAGGGAGGGGAACTGAAGCTTTCTTT
abundance: few
d_gene: TRBD1
v_gene: TRBV7-6
j_gene: TRBJ1-1

CDR3aa: CASSYRDAEQYF
CDR3nt: TGTGCCAGCAGTTACCGGGACGCCGAGCAGTACTTC
abundance: NA
d_gene: NA
v_gene: TRBV6-6
j_gene: TRBJ2-7

CDR3aa: CASSLDLSETQYF
CDR3nt: TGCGCCAGCAGCTTGGATCTTTCGGAGACCCAGTACTTC
abundance: few
d_gene: NA
v_gene: TRBV5-1
j_gene: TRBJ2-5

CDR3aa: CSASFEETQYF
CDR3nt: TGCAGTGCTAGCTTTGAAGAGACCCAGTACTTC
abundance: NA
d_gene: NA
v_gene: TRBV20-1
j_gene: TRBJ2-5

CDR3aa: CASSPGRGQGYEQYF
CDR3nt: TGTGCCAGCAGTCCCGGTCGGGGACAGGGCTACGAGCAGTACTTC
abundance: NA
d_gene: TRBD1
v_gene: TRBV6-6
j_gene: TRBJ2-7

CDR3aa: CASSSRGIAFF
CDR3nt: TGTGCCAGCAGCTCTAGGGGGATTGCTTTCTTT
abundance: NA
d_gene: NA
v_gene: TRBV3-1
j_gene: TRBJ1-1

CDR3aa: CASSQGKLAGGPETQYF
CDR3nt: TGTGCCAGCAGCCAAGGCAAGCTAGCGGGGGGGCCGGAGACCCAGTACTTC
abundance: NA
d_gene: TRBD2
v_gene: TRBV3-1
j_gene: TRBJ2-5

CDR3aa: CASSPEGGQITDTQYF
CDR3nt: TGTGCCAGCAGCCCAGAGGGGGGACAGATCACAGATACGCAGTATTTT
abundance: few
d_gene: NA
v_gene: TRBV9
j_gene: TRBJ2-3

CDR3aa: CASTAEGGHTYVETQYF
CDR3nt: TGTGCCAGCACCGCCGAAGGGGGTCACACTTACGTGGAGACCCAGTACTTC
abundance: NA
d_gene: NA
v_gene: TRBV11-2
j_gene: TRBJ2-5

CDR3aa: CATSRSPGTDYGYTF
CDR3nt: TGTGCCACCAGCAGATCCCCCGGGACGGATTATGGCTACACCTTC
abundance: NA
d_gene: NA
v_gene: TRBV15
j_gene: TRBJ1-2

CDR3aa: CATSRGERNEKLFF
CDR3nt: TGTGCCACCAGCAGAGGGGAGAGGAATGAAAAACTGTTTTTT
abundance: NA
d_gene: NA
v_gene: TRBV15
j_gene: TRBJ1-4

CDR3aa: CASSEYDRGRAFF
CDR3nt: TGTGCCAGCAGTGAATATGACAGGGGGAGAGCTTTCTTT
abundance: few
d_gene: TRBD1
v_gene: TRBV25-1
j_gene: TRBJ1-1

CDR3aa: CASSRSDGQGVYGYTF
CDR3nt: TGCGCCAGCAGCCGTTCGGACGGTCAAGGGGTCTATGGCTACACCTTC
abundance: NA
d_gene: NA
v_gene: TRBV4-1
j_gene: TRBJ1-2

CDR3aa: CASILPGQGTSLSSGANVLTF
CDR3nt: TGTGCCAGCATCCTTCCGGGACAGGGCACCTCCCTAAGCTCTGGGGCCAACGTCCTGACTTTC
abundance: few
d_gene: TRBD1
v_gene: TRBV11-1
j_gene: TRBJ2-6

CDR3aa: CSVGLAGGLEQFF
CDR3nt: TGCAGCGTGGGACTAGCGGGGGGACTTGAGCAGTTCTTC
abundance: few
d_gene: TRBD2
v_gene: TRBV29-1
j_gene: TRBJ2-1

CDR3aa: CASSLRTGDTNYEQYF
CDR3nt: TGTGCCAGCAGTCTTCGGACAGGGGACACCAACTACGAGCAGTACTTC
abundance: few
d_gene: TRBD1
v_gene: TRBV27
j_gene: TRBJ2-7

CDR3aa: CASTRSVAVIYEQYF
CDR3nt: TGTGCCAGCACCCGTTCCGTAGCGGTGATCTACGAGCAGTACTTC
abundance: few
d_gene: NA
v_gene: TRBV27
j_gene: TRBJ2-7

CDR3aa: CASSQSPGQGIPDTQYF
CDR3nt: TGTGCCAGCAGCCAGTCTCCGGGACAGGGTATACCAGATACGCAGTATTTT
abundance: NA
d_gene: TRBD1
v_gene: TRBV4-2
j_gene: TRBJ2-3

CDR3aa: CSAPWTSGGPDTQYF
CDR3nt: TGCAGTGCTCCCTGGACTAGCGGGGGCCCAGATACGCAGTATTTT
abundance: few
d_gene: TRBD2
v_gene: TRBV20-1
j_gene: TRBJ2-3

CDR3aa: CSVDAQSGGPDTQYF
CDR3nt: TGCAGCGTTGATGCCCAATCGGGGGGGCCAGATACGCAGTATTTT
abundance: NA
d_gene: TRBD2
v_gene: TRBV29-1
j_gene: TRBJ2-3

CDR3aa: CASSLWTGSPTGELFF
CDR3nt: TGCGCCAGCAGCTTGTGGACAGGGTCCCCCACCGGGGAGCTGTTTTTT
abundance: NA
d_gene: TRBD1
v_gene: TRBV5-1
j_gene: TRBJ2-2

CDR3aa: CAISETQGGFNYGYTF
CDR3nt: TGTGCCATCAGTGAGACTCAGGGGGGATTTAACTATGGCTACACCTTC
abundance: few
d_gene: TRBD1
v_gene: TRBV10-3
j_gene: TRBJ1-2

CDR3aa: CASNSAWDGTSNFF
CDR3nt: TGTGCCAGCAATTCCGCGTGGGACGGGACTAGCAATTTCTTC
abundance: NA
d_gene: TRBD2
v_gene: TRBV6-2/TRBV6-3
j_gene: TRBJ2-5

CDR3aa: CASSDGGRSTDTQYF
CDR3nt: TGTGCCAGCAGCGATGGGGGTCGTAGCACAGATACGCAGTATTTT
abundance: few
d_gene: NA
v_gene: TRBV11-2
j_gene: TRBJ2-3

CDR3aa: CASTTADRGYGAFF
CDR3nt: TGTGCCAGCACGACCGCGGATCGAGGGTACGGAGCTTTCTTT
abundance: few
d_gene: NA
v_gene: TRBV6-1
j_gene: TRBJ1-1

CDR3aa: CASSYGGQGREQFF
CDR3nt: TGTGCCAGCAGTTATGGGGGGCAGGGCCGTGAGCAGTTCTTC
abundance: NA
d_gene: NA
v_gene: TRBV6-2/TRBV6-3
j_gene: TRBJ2-1

CDR3aa: CASSRNGVLGRTQYF
CDR3nt: TGTGCCAGCAGCCGCAACGGGGTCTTGGGGCGGACGCAGTATTTT
abundance: NA
d_gene: NA
v_gene: TRBV7-9
j_gene: TRBJ2-3

CDR3aa: CASSPQDRVWGYTF
CDR3nt: TGTGCCAGCAGTCCCCAGGACCGCGTATGGGGCTACACCTTC
abundance: NA
d_gene: NA
v_gene: TRBV28
j_gene: TRBJ1-2

CDR3aa: CASSLDVTQYF
CDR3nt: TGTGCCAGCAGCTTAGATGTGACCCAGTACTTC
abundance: NA
d_gene: NA
v_gene: TRBV11-2
j_gene: TRBJ2-5

CDR3aa: CSVVSIHPGTQYF
CDR3nt: TGCAGCGTTGTCAGTATCCATCCTGGTACGCAGTATTTT
abundance: many
d_gene: NA
v_gene: TRBV29-1
j_gene: TRBJ2-3

CDR3aa: CASSSGQGGETQYF
CDR3nt: TGTGCCAGCAGCTCGGGACAGGGTGGGGAGACCCAGTACTTC
abundance: many
d_gene: TRBD1
v_gene: TRBV5-1
j_gene: TRBJ2-5

CDR3aa: CASSFRGGVYNEQFF
CDR3nt: TGTGCCAGCAGCTTTCGGGGGGGCGTCTACAATGAGCAGTTCTTC
abundance: few
d_gene: TRBD2
v_gene: TRBV7-9
j_gene: TRBJ2-1

CDR3aa: CASSLWRGGDTEAFF
CDR3nt: TGTGCCAGCAGCTTGTGGAGGGGTGGGGACACTGAAGCTTTCTTT
abundance: NA
d_gene: NA
v_gene: TRBV5-5
j_gene: TRBJ1-1

CDR3aa: CASSLPGTGPYEQYF
CDR3nt: TGTGCCAGCAGCCTCCCCGGGACAGGCCCCTACGAGCAGTACTTC
abundance: NA
d_gene: TRBD1
v_gene: TRBV3-1
j_gene: TRBJ2-7

CDR3aa: CASSQEDRAAYEQYF
CDR3nt: TGTGCCAGCAGCCAAGAGGACAGGGCAGCCTACGAGCAGTACTTC
abundance: NA
d_gene: TRBD1
v_gene: TRBV4-2
j_gene: TRBJ2-7

CDR3aa: CASSVWPFADTQYF
CDR3nt: TGTGCCAGCAGCGTATGGCCATTTGCAGATACGCAGTATTTT
abundance: few
d_gene: NA
v_gene: TRBV9
j_gene: TRBJ2-3

CDR3aa: CAIRSDGNTEAFF
CDR3nt: TGTGCCATCAGATCGGACGGGAACACTGAAGCTTTCTTT
abundance: once
d_gene: NA
v_gene: TRBV10-3
j_gene: TRBJ1-1

CDR3aa: CASRSDGYYGYTF
CDR3nt: TGTGCCAGCCGCTCGGACGGTTACTATGGCTACACCTTC
abundance: once
d_gene: NA
v_gene: TRBV6-5
j_gene: TRBJ1-2

CDR3aa: CASSSGTSGASTDTQYF
CDR3nt: TGCGCCAGCAGCTCCGGGACTAGCGGGGCAAGCACAGATACGCAGTATTTT
abundance: few
d_gene: TRBD2
v_gene: TRBV5-1
j_gene: TRBJ2-3

CDR3aa: CASSSLGNNEQFF
CDR3nt: TGTGCCAGCAGTTCTTTGGGAAACAATGAGCAGTTCTTC
abundance: many
d_gene: NA
v_gene: TRBV6-2/TRBV6-3
j_gene: TRBJ2-1

CDR3aa: CSVVTRGETQYF
CDR3nt: TGCAGTGTTGTCACCAGGGGAGAGACCCAGTACTTC
abundance: few
d_gene: NA
v_gene: TRBV29-1
j_gene: TRBJ2-5

CDR3aa: CASSLRAGSSPLHF
CDR3nt: TGTGCCAGCAGTTTACGGGCAGGGAGTTCACCCCTCCACTTT
abundance: NA
d_gene: NA
v_gene: TRBV28
j_gene: TRBJ1-6

CDR3aa: CASSTAAGRSYEQYF
CDR3nt: TGTGCCAGCAGCACGGCTGCCGGGAGGTCCTACGAGCAGTACTTC
abundance: NA
d_gene: TRBD2
v_gene: TRBV5-6
j_gene: TRBJ2-7